This paragraph covers one TCR beta chain sequence. No cognate antigen has been identified for it. The sample belongs to a study of CXCR3-negative and CXCR3-positive naive CD8 T cells (dated 2019 in TCRdb). Regarding the complete study: In total, 110 million to 150 million TRB reads were obtained, corresponding to roughly 1.5 +/- 0.3 million reads per library. Diversity and physicochemical repertoire analyses were performed on about a dozen donors pooled from two independent experiments. TRBV-TRBJ cluster analysis included naive subsets from roughly 5 donors and memory cells from 3 donors. Overall results and qualifications from the work: Because surface CD5, which has been linked to self-reactivity in mice, was comparable between naive subsets, TCR interaction strength was also inferred from TRB CDR3 physicochemical properties. Comparably high repertoire diversity was found in both naive subsets, whereas much lower repertoire diversity was found in memory CD8+ T cells. Naive CXCR3-negative and CXCR3-positive cells from the same donor showed similar TRBV-TRBJ usage, whereas memory cells showed distinct patterns. Compared with CXCR3-negative naive cells, CXCR3-positive naive cells had TRB CDR3s with higher hydrophobicity (lower Kidera factor 4), lower energy, and higher strength and volume indices. Freshly isolated PBMCs were used for most assays because CXCR3 expression went down partially after cryopreservation.

Sequencing was performed on a NextSeq 550. The Human TCR Profiling Kit (MiLaboratory) was used to prepare UMI-labeled 5' RACE TRB cDNA libraries. cDNA synthesis used the entire amount of extracted RNA, and PCR amplification then used the entire amount of cDNA produced. Libraries were prepared in parallel with an identical number of PCR cycles. Concerning the study's data processing: With a minimum of two reads required per UMI, MIGEC and MiXCR pulled out about 52,000 +/- 9,100 unique UMI-labeled TRB cDNA molecules from each library. Each library averaged around 42,000 +/- 9,900 functional in-frame TRB CDR3 nucleotide clonotypes without stop codons. After downsampling to 5000 UMI-labeled TRB molecules per sample, diversity metrics such as normalized Shannon-Wiener and Chao1 were calculated in VDJtools. For the central five CDR3 residues, VDJtools calculated physicochemical properties weighted by clonotype size, namely interaction energy, strength, volume and Kidera factor 4. Each entry corresponds to one CDR3 protein sequence from reads that TCRdb reprocessed, and DNA is not given. Here the V and J calls rest on TCRdb's processing, not on the authors' analysis. The record for this sample contains around 160,000 distinct CDR3 sequences. Under 0.35% of the sample goes to the ten largest clones.

Each CD8+ T cell subset was flow-sorted in triplicate, with roughly 330,000 cells per subset placed directly into RLT lysis buffer. Naive CD8+ T cells were defined stringently as CD45RO-CCR7+CD27+CD95- to exclude memory contaminants. Using standard density gradient centrifugation, peripheral blood mononuclear cells were isolated from buffy coats. A FACSAria III was used to flow-sort naive CXCR3-negative and CXCR3-positive CD8+ T cells. Total RNA was extracted from sorted cells with an RNeasy Mini Kit. Sample: naive CXCR3+ CD8+ T cells from blood. The intended sense of this specimen's cell subset or site label: CD45RO-CCR7+CD27+CD95- naive CD8+ T cells expressing CXCR3 (TNR3+). The clonotype originates from a human donor in good health. Some clones in this sample may be carry-over from other donors' samples.

The CDR3 is CAWRLAASYGYTF. The chain links TRBV30 with TRBJ1-2. Counted from cysteine to phenylalanine, this CDR3 has 13 amino acids. A DNA sequence was not provided. CDR1 and CDR2 are drawn from the germline V gene (reference sequence): GTSNPN, SVGIG.